This passage covers 30 T cell receptor beta chains from one sample sequenced in a study of shared clonotypes between healthy human individuals. Profiling relied on immunoSEQ multiplex PCR, and the TCRdb table lists in-frame clones only, not all of them. The sample has 950,000 to 1,200,000 clones, approximately 80% seen once. Source material: memory CD4+ T cells from PBMCs. The subset: CD45RA-negative fraction. These receptors all come from a man in his late teens or twenties in good health. Some clones in this sample may be carry-over from other donors' samples.

The CDR3 region is CASSKGTGLGTEAFF. DNA for the CDR3: TGTGCCAGTAGTAAGGGGACAGGGCTTGGCACTGAAGCTTTCTTT. J is TRBJ1-1 and V is TRBV19; TRBD1 matches at 9 bases. The CDR3 spans 15 residues. Germline V gene data show CDR1 as LNHDA and CDR2 as SQIVND (reference sequence). The J segment lost 4 bases and the V segment lost 4 bases, leaving 7 bases of the junction unmatched.

The genes are TRBV18 and TRBJ2-1, with D possibly matching TRBD1 (7 bases). V was clipped by 7 bases and J by 3 bases, with 10 bases between them. Germline CDR1 reads KGHSH; CDR2 reads LQKENI. The CDR3 length is 13 residues. The CDR3 DNA is TGTGCCAGCTGCGGGACAGTCTACAATGAGCAGTTCTTC. Its translation is CASCGTVYNEQFF.

The chain links TRBV5-1 to TRBJ2-1; 9 nucleotides agree with TRBD2. The V gene end was trimmed by 4 bases and the J gene end by 4 bases; junction bases not matched to a gene: 21. CDR3 length: 20 residues. The germline gives CDR1 SGHRS, CDR2 YFSETQ. The CDR3 here is CASSPVISGSGALGYNEQFF. CDR3 in DNA: TGCGCCAGCAGCCCCGTGATTAGCGGGAGTGGGGCTTTAGGGTACAATGAGCAGTTCTTC.

The chain combines TRBV5-4 with TRBJ2-3; the match to TRBD2 covers 10 bases. Per the germline V gene, CDR1 is SGHNT and CDR2 is YYREEE (reference sequence). CDR3 length: 18 residues. The V and J ends lost 0 bases and 4 bases, in that order; junction bases with no gene match: 11. The CDR3 region has the DNA TGTGCCAGCAGCTTGGGGCTAGCGGGAGTAGGGGGGGCAGATACGCAGTATTTT. The encoded protein is CASSLGLAGVGGADTQYF.

This clone was detected a few times. The chain combines TRBV7-9 with TRBJ2-1; tentatively, D is TRBD2 (5 bases). Germline CDR1 reads SEHNR; CDR2 reads FQNEAQ (reference sequence). The V end was cut by 5 bases, the J end by 6 bases, with 20 bases between. The CDR3 extends over 16 amino acids. CDR3 bases: TGTGCCAGCAGCCCCGGGCCGTTTGAGGGCAGCAATGAGCAGTTCTTC. This encodes CASSPGPFEGSNEQFF.

This clone was detected only a few times. The chain uses TRBV7-2 and TRBJ1-4, with 7 bases fitting TRBD1. This CDR3 spans 15 amino acids. Trimming cost V 6 bases and J 7 bases; bases outside gene matches: 11. Germline assignment: CDR1 SGHTA and CDR2 FQGNSA. The CDR3 DNA is TGTGCCAGCAGTCGCCCACAGGGGATGGGTGAAAAACTGTTTTTT. Translated, it gives CASSRPQGMGEKLFF.

V and J are TRBV5-1 and TRBJ2-3, with 7 bases fitting TRBD1. V shed 6 bases, J shed 4 bases, and the junction held 8 bases outside the gene matches. The CDR3 loop spans 14 amino acids. The germline CDR1 and CDR2 sequences are SGHRS and YFSETQ. The chain's CDR3 is CASTTGVGADTQYF. In DNA, the CDR3 is TGCGCCAGCACAACAGGGGTCGGGGCAGATACGCAGTATTTT.

This clone was seen once. This chain connects TRBV11-3 to TRBJ2-1; TRBD2 matches 7 bases. Germline assignment: CDR1 SGHNT and CDR2 YENEEA. This CDR3 is 15 amino acids long. With V trimmed by 3 bases and J by 3 bases, 5 bases remained unmatched. CDR3 DNA sequence: TGTGCCAGCAGCTTGTCTAGCGGAGACTACAATGAGCAGTTCTTC. Encoded protein: CASSLSSGDYNEQFF.

This rearrangement joins TRBV28 to TRBJ1-5; D unresolved. The CDR3 spans 15 residues. Trimming shortened V by 1 base and J by 9 bases, and 16 bases separated the two germline ends. Germline V gene data show CDR1 as MDHEN and CDR2 as SYDVKM. CDR3 DNA: TGTGCCAGCAGTTTATCGAAGCGCGGAGGGTTGCCCCAGCATTTT. Protein product: CASSLSKRGGLPQHF.

The chain couples TRBV6-6 to TRBJ1-2; 7 nucleotides match TRBD1. Trimming removed 2 bases from V and 3 bases from J; junction bases left unmatched: 3. Germline values: CDR1 MNHNY, CDR2 SVGAGI (reference sequence). The CDR3 is 14 residues long. CDR3 in amino acids: CASSYRGTDYGYTF. The DNA for the CDR3 is TGTGCCAGCAGTTACCGGGGGACAGACTATGGCTACACCTTC.

CDR3 in DNA: TGTGCCAGCAGCCCCGGGGGGGGGAGAAAATACAATGAGCAGTTCTTC. This codes for CASSPGGGRKYNEQFF. The chain uses TRBV7-9 and TRBJ2-1, with 8 bases aligning to TRBD2. Losses at the gene ends were 5 bases for V and 4 bases for J; bases not matched to a gene: 10. This CDR3 spans 16 amino acids. Germline V gives CDR1 SEHNR, CDR2 FQNEAQ (reference sequence). Full variable domain (outside the CDR3, taken from reference TRBV7-9 and TRBJ2-1): DTGVSQNPRHKITKRGQNVTFRCDPISEHNRLYWYRQTLGQGPEFLTYFQNEAQLEKSRLLSDRFSAERPKGSFSTLEIQRTEQGDSAMYLCASSPGGGRKYNEQFFGPGTRLTVL.

V is TRBV10-3 and J is TRBJ2-7, with a possible D match to TRBD1 (5 bases). Germline V gives CDR1 ENHRY, CDR2 SYGVKD. CDR3 length equals 14 residues. V was cut by 2 bases and J by 4 bases, with 12 bases left in between. CDR3 loop: CAISELARVYEQYF. The CDR3 nucleotides read TGTGCCATCAGTGAGCTCGCCAGGGTTTACGAGCAGTACTTC.

Note on this clone: This CDR3 is also generated by other DNA sequences in the sample. The chain combines TRBV14 with TRBJ2-3; D is undetermined. The germline V gene has CDR1 SGHDN and CDR2 FVKESK. Trimming removed 0 bases from V and 0 bases from J, with 10 bases in between. CDR3 length: 16 amino acids. Here the CDR3 reads CASSQDLARSTDTQYF. As DNA, the CDR3 is TGTGCCAGCAGCCAAGACCTCGCGAGAAGCACAGATACGCAGTATTTT.

V is TRBV30 and J is TRBJ1-3; perhaps TRBD1 as D (6 bases). Per germline, CDR1 GTSNPN and CDR2 SVGIG (reference sequence). Trimming pared 0 bases from V and 3 bases from J, leaving 15 bases between. The CDR3 totals 16 residues. The CDR3 is CAWSVQAGAFGNTIYF. CDR3 coding DNA: TGTGCCTGGAGTGTACAAGCAGGGGCCTTTGGAAACACCATATATTTT.

The V gene is TRBV7-2, the J gene TRBJ2-3; D is ambiguous. Germline V CDR1 and CDR2: SGHTA, FQGNSA. V was trimmed by 3 bases and J by 2 bases, leaving 3 bases between them. The CDR3 has 12 amino acids. In DNA form, the CDR3 reads TGTGCCAGCAGCTTGGCCACAGATACGCAGTATTTT. Protein product: CASSLATDTQYF.

This rearrangement joins TRBV4-2 to TRBJ2-1; D is uncertain. V was trimmed by 1 base and J by 5 bases, leaving 9 bases between them. Germline V gene lookup returns CDR1 LGHNA and CDR2 YNFKEQ. The CDR3 is made up of 14 amino acids. The DNA for the CDR3 is TGTGCCAGCAGCCAAGGCTCGAATGACAATGAGCAGTTCTTC. Its protein is CASSQGSNDNEQFF.

This chain links TRBV30 with TRBJ1-1; D possibly corresponds to TRBD1 (6 bases). Trimming took off 3 bases at V and 7 bases at J, with 12 bases between the two ends. Germline CDR1 GTSNPN, CDR2 SVGIG (reference sequence). This CDR3 region has 12 residues. The CDR3 bases are TGTGCCTGGAGCGACAGGAACGGTGAAGCTTTCTTT. Translation gives CAWSDRNGEAFF.

This clone has a single count. V gene TRBV11-2 combines with J gene TRBJ2-1; 8 bases are a match to TRBD1. Germline assignment: CDR1 SGHAT and CDR2 FQNNGV. Losses at the gene ends were 6 bases for V and 6 bases for J; bases not matched to a gene: 19. The CDR3 sequence is 18 residues long. DNA for the CDR3: TGTGCCAGCAGGGCCCCGGGAAGAGGACAGGGTCGCGGCAATGAGCAGTTCTTC. It codes for CASRAPGRGQGRGNEQFF.

This chain uses TRBV25-1 with TRBJ1-6, with no clear D. Per the germline V gene, CDR1 is MGHDK and CDR2 is SYGVNS. The CDR3 is 14 residues long. The V and J ends lost 8 bases and 0 bases respectively, with 8 bases between them. The CDR3 nucleotides are TGTGCCAGCCGCCCGAGCTCCTATAATTCACCCCTCCACTTT. Its protein is CASRPSSYNSPLHF.

CDR3 sequence: CASSPTSDGYSYNEQFF. CDR3 DNA: TGTGCCAGCAGTCCTACAAGTGATGGCTACTCCTACAATGAGCAGTTCTTC. The chain couples TRBV5-4 to TRBJ2-1; D gene uncertain. CDR3 size: 17 residues. V gave up 5 bases and J gave up 0 bases, with 18 bases separating them. Germline-derived CDR1 and CDR2 are SGHNT and YYREEE (reference sequence).

The chain recombines TRBV10-1 with TRBJ1-3; D gene ambiguous. Germline V gene data show CDR1 as WNHNN and CDR2 as SYGVQD (reference sequence). Trimming shortened V by 7 bases and J by 4 bases, and 11 bases separated the two germline ends. The CDR3 is 13 residues long. CDR3 region: CASKPTIGNTIYF. The DNA of the CDR3 is TGCGCCAGCAAACCTACCATCGGAAACACCATATATTTT.

The chain is built from TRBV2 and TRBJ1-1; D remains ambiguous. This CDR3 is built from 14 residues. Trimming cost V 2 bases and J 4 bases, with 11 bases left between them. Germline V gives CDR1 SNHLY, CDR2 FYNNEI. DNA of the CDR3: TGTGCCAGCAGTGAACAAGGCAAGGTCACTGAAGCTTTCTTT. Encoded protein: CASSEQGKVTEAFF.

This sequence joins TRBV29-1 and TRBJ2-1; D remains ambiguous. CDR3 length: 13 residues. Germline CDR1 and CDR2: SQVTM and ANQGSEA. V gave up 7 bases and J gave up 4 bases, with 14 bases separating them. The CDR3 is CSGLRVAYNEQFF. CDR3 sequence (DNA): TGCAGCGGCCTAAGGGTGGCTTACAATGAGCAGTTCTTC.

Remarks on this clone: Other DNA sequences in this specimen translate into the identical CDR3. The chain is built from TRBV7-2 and TRBJ2-6, with no clear D. Trimming cost V 8 bases and J 4 bases, with 9 bases left between them. The CDR3 runs 13 residues. Germline V gene data show CDR1 as SGHTA and CDR2 as FQGNSA. The CDR3 DNA is TGTGCCAGCGGACCGTCAGGGGCCAACGTCCTGACTTTC. It yields the protein CASGPSGANVLTF.

V is TRBV6-6 and J is TRBJ2-1; TRBD2 agrees at 10 bases. The germline V gene encodes CDR1 MNHNY and CDR2 SVGAGI (reference sequence). V dropped 6 bases and J dropped 2; count of bases not matched to a gene: 7. The CDR3 is 16 residues long. The CDR3 region has the DNA TGTGCCAGCAGCGACCGGCTAGCGGGAGCCTACAATGAGCAGTTCTTC. Its translation: CASSDRLAGAYNEQFF.

This clone was counted only a few times. The gene calls are TRBV10-2 and TRBJ1-1; 8 nucleotides agree with TRBD1. There are 13 residues in the CDR3. The junction had 4 bases not matched to a gene; V was cut back by 10 bases and J by 0 bases. Per the germline V gene, CDR1 is WSHSY and CDR2 is SAAADI. CDR3 residues: CATGQGLNTEAFF. As DNA, the CDR3 is TGCGCCACCGGACAGGGCCTGAACACTGAAGCTTTCTTT.

The chain is built from TRBV18 and TRBJ2-5; D may be TRBD1 (6 bases). The V end lost 3 bases, the J end lost 3 bases, and 14 bases lay between the germline ends. Germline-derived CDR1 and CDR2 are KGHSH and LQKENI. CDR3 size: 15 residues. This CDR3 is CASSPGQGSKETQYF. DNA of the CDR3: TGTGCCAGCTCACCCGGGCAGGGGTCGAAAGAGACCCAGTACTTC.

This chain links TRBV29-1 with TRBJ2-1; TRBD2 matches at 8 bases. CDR1 SQVTM and CDR2 ANQGSEA come from the germline V gene. V was clipped by 2 bases and J by 3 bases; unmatched bases: 3. The CDR3 totals 14 residues. CDR3 nucleotides: TGCAGCGTTGAACGGGGGGGTTTCTACAATGAGCAGTTCTTC. Translated: CSVERGGFYNEQFF.

CDR3 bases: TGTGCCAGCAGCGGGACAACGGGGGCAAGAGAGACCCAGTACTTC. Protein sequence: CASSGTTGARETQYF. V usage is TRBV9 and J usage is TRBJ2-5; D could derive from TRBD1 or TRBD2 (6 bases each). The germline V and J ends were trimmed by 3 bases and 4 bases, with 16 bases remaining between them. CDR1 and CDR2 (germline): SGDLS, YYNGEE. The CDR3 totals 15 residues.

The chain is built from TRBV4-1 and TRBJ2-5; D gene unclear. The germline V and J ends were trimmed by 0 bases and 0 bases, with 5 bases remaining between them. Per the germline V gene, CDR1 is MGHRA and CDR2 is YSYEKL. CDR3 length equals 14 residues. The chain's CDR3 is CASSQDDYQETQYF. In nucleotides, the CDR3 is TGCGCCAGCAGCCAAGACGACTACCAAGAGACCCAGTACTTC.